Listed below are T cell receptor beta chains from one sample, sequenced in a study of a mutant IDH1 vaccine in newly diagnosed glioma. The assay was immunoSEQ multiplex PCR, and TCRdb's table has in-frame clones only and misses some. The sample records tens of thousands of clones, roughly 77% being singletons. Antigens of these TCRs are unknown. The sequences come from PBMCs, collected from a glioma patient whose treatment included an IDH1 peptide vaccine. The receptors derive from a man in his forties with glioma. Each CDR3 is given with its conserved first and last residue.

>13|TRBV9
CASSLQGNYGYTF
>16|TRBV2
CASNPHLAAPQETQYF
>14|TRBV28
CASSLLGAHTEAFF
>12|TRBV10-2
CASRAELYEQYF
>16|TRBV5-3
CARSLGAAGASYEQYF
>13|TRBV18
CASSRTGGTEAFF
>15|TRBV27
CASSYRGRGTGELFF
>14|TRBV18
CASSPGREAYEQYF
>14|TRBV27
CASSLVDRYSPLHF
>11|TRBV30
CAWSGPGRLDF
>14|TRBV19
CATAVRRGSYGYTF
>13|TRBV19
CASSIDRANEQFF
>14|TRBV6-1
CASMRTSLADTQYF
>14|TRBV6-5
CASSYGAKNTEAFF
>13|TRBV5-6
CASSWGRNQPQHF
>18|TRBV5-5
CASSKNRGRTLLDNEQFF
>15|TRBV15
CATSRGTDETYEQYF
>14|TRBV6-4
CASRGPLNTGELFF
>16|TRBV11-3
CASSSTLTGNTGELFF
>13|TRBV27
CASSLRVNSPLHF
>14|TRBV7-3
CASSSTGAYNEQFF
>13|TRBV7-3
CASSLSRDTEAFF
>14|TRBV6-1
CASSEPGLSNEQYF
>14|TRBV13
CASSSPGQGVEQYF
>11|TRBV30
CASRQDYGYTF
>15|TRBV11-1
CASSLVFRGNTEAFF
>15|TRBV30
CAWSVGRGTGTEAFF
>14|TRBV5-8
CASSPREGAYEQYF
>15|TRBV14
CASSQAGGVGSPLHF
>16|TRBV4-1
CASSQVRTRLTDTQYF
>14|TRBV7-9
CASSYEGLGETQYF
>13|TRBV6-5
CASSAQGNTEAFF
>13|TRBV9
CASSVATVGEAFF
>13|TRBV5-4
CASSLAVNYGYTF
>14|TRBV28
CASETGPMNTEAFF
>16|TRBV28
CASGLPDRDPNQPQHF
>16|TRBV19
CASSILGGLSSYEQYF